Each of the 15 T cell receptor beta chains below was sequenced from the same sample in a study of blood T cell repertoires in COVID-19 (dated by TCRdb to about 2020). Preparation of the library involved the immunoSEQ multiplex PCR assay. The table was pulled from immuneACCESS by TCRdb, which kept in-frame rearrangements only. Such tables lose some clones; where checked, under half of the loss comes from unresolved V genes, and the rest has no known cause. This sample is represented by over 70,000 clones; more than 85% of them were singletons. About 2.5% of the sample is taken by the ten largest. The material sequenced was peripheral blood. These receptors originate from a human donor with active COVID-19. The donor label of this sample is uncertain.

The chain recombines TRBV3-1 (or the pseudogene TRBV3-2) with TRBJ1-1, with D perhaps matching TRBD1 (6 bases). The CDR3 loop spans 16 amino acids. Germline lookup yields CDR1 LGHDT and CDR2 YNNKEL (reference sequence). The V and J ends lost 3 bases and 3 bases respectively, with 17 bases between them. The CDR3 nucleotides are TGTGCCAGCAGCCAGCGAGGGAGAGGGGGGGACACTGAAGCTTTCTTT. It specifies CASSQRGRGGDTEAFF.

J is TRBJ2-1 and V is TRBV9; no definite D call. This CDR3 has 13 residues. Germline CDR1 is SGDLS and CDR2 is YYNGEE. V dropped 0 bases and J dropped 6 bases, with 7 bases sitting between them. The CDR3 is CASSVGSGNEQFF. The CDR3 DNA sequence: TGTGCCAGCAGCGTAGGATCAGGCAATGAGCAGTTCTTC. Based on the CDR3 plus reference TRBV9 and TRBJ2-1, the full variable domain is DSGVTQTPKHLITATGQRVTLRCSPRSGDLSVYWYQQSLDQGLQFLIQYYNGEERAKGNILERFSAQQFPDLHSELNLSSLELGDSALYFCASSVGSGNEQFFGPGTRLTVL.

The rearrangement links TRBV14 to TRBJ2-1; D call uncertain. The V and J ends lost 0 bases and 9 bases respectively, with 9 bases between them. Germline lookup yields CDR1 SGHDN and CDR2 FVKESK. The CDR3 consists of 13 residues. In DNA form, the CDR3 reads TGTGCCAGCAGCCAAGACCTTGCTAGTGAGCAGTTCTTC. Its translation is CASSQDLASEQFF.

The J gene is TRBJ1-1, the V gene TRBV4-1, with D unclear. The CDR3 extends over 13 amino acids. The V gene's germline CDR1 is MGHRA and CDR2 YSYEKL. V lost 3 bases and J 5 bases, leaving 10 bases between the germline ends. The CDR3 loop is CASSQKDWTEAFF. The CDR3 DNA follows: TGCGCCAGCAGCCAGAAGGACTGGACTGAAGCTTTCTTT.

DNA of the CDR3: TGTGCCAGCAGCCCACTGACAGGCCCAGACATTCAGTACTTC. Its translation is CASSPLTGPDIQYF. The J gene is TRBJ2-4, the V gene TRBV7-2; D is perhaps TRBD1 (6 bases). Germline CDR1 is SGHTA and CDR2 is FQGNSA. CDR3 length: 14 residues. V was shortened by 5 bases and J by 8 bases, with 16 bases between the two germline ends.

As regards this clone: One end of the junction fails to match germline, which may point to a read error. The chain uses TRBV3-1 (or the pseudogene TRBV3-2) and TRBJ2-7, with TRBD2 identical over 10 bases. The CDR3 extends over 17 amino acids. Germline V CDR1 and CDR2: LGHDT, YNNKEL (reference sequence). This CDR3 reads CASSEDLSGGSSYEQYF. The CDR3 region has the DNA TGTGCCAGCAGCGAAGACCTTAGCGGGGGGAGCTCCTACGAGCAGTACTTC.

This chain joins TRBV9 and TRBJ2-2, with D uncertain. The V gene lost 3 bases and the J gene lost 0 bases, with 6 bases spanning the gap. CDR1 is SGDLS, CDR2 YYNGEE, per germline. The CDR3 sequence is 14 residues long. The CDR3 region is CASSGTANTGELFF. In nucleotides, the CDR3 is TGTGCCAGCAGCGGAACAGCGAACACCGGGGAGCTGTTTTTT. Filled out from reference TRBV9 and TRBJ2-2, the complete variable domain reads DSGVTQTPKHLITATGQRVTLRCSPRSGDLSVYWYQQSLDQGLQFLIQYYNGEERAKGNILERFSAQQFPDLHSELNLSSLELGDSALYFCASSGTANTGELFFGEGSRLTVL.

The gene calls are TRBV29-1 and TRBJ2-5; tentative D call: TRBD2 (5 bases). The V and J ends lost 4 bases and 7 bases respectively, with 13 bases between them. This CDR3 is 12 amino acids long. The germline V gene encodes CDR1 SQVTM and CDR2 ANQGSEA. In DNA form, the CDR3 reads TGCAGCGTTGCTCCGGTTCGGGGGACCCAGTACTTC. Protein: CSVAPVRGTQYF.

The DNA for the CDR3 is TGTGCCAGCAGTTTAGAGGGGGTGGCCTTACATACGCAGTATTTT. Residues: CASSLEGVALHTQYF. J is TRBJ2-3 and V is TRBV27; D may be TRBD1 (6 bases). This CDR3 contains 15 residues. Deletions cut 2 bases from V and 7 bases from J, with 16 bases between. Per the germline V gene, CDR1 is MNHEY and CDR2 is SMNVEV (reference sequence).

DNA of the CDR3: TGTGCCAGTAGTATTGACACAGGAACCTACGAGCAGTACTTC. Encoded protein: CASSIDTGTYEQYF. The chain recombines TRBV19 with TRBJ2-7, with D perhaps TRBD1 (5 bases). Per the germline V gene, CDR1 is LNHDA and CDR2 is SQIVND (reference sequence). The CDR3 is 14 residues long. V was cut by 3 bases and J by 2 bases, with 11 bases left in between.

This clone came up once. V and J are TRBV19 and TRBJ2-1; D may be TRBD2 (6 bases). Germline lookup yields CDR1 LNHDA and CDR2 SQIVND (reference sequence). This CDR3 is 12 amino acids long. V shed 7 bases and J shed 7 bases, with 11 bases lying between them. In DNA form, the CDR3 reads TGTGCCAGTACCTACGGGAGAAATGAGCAGTTCTTC. Its translation: CASTYGRNEQFF.

This chain links TRBV29-1 with TRBJ2-1; 7 bases fit TRBD1. Germline CDR1 and CDR2: SQVTM and ANQGSEA. The V gene end was trimmed by 1 base and the J gene end by 4 bases; junction bases not matched to a gene: 4. The length of the CDR3 is 14 residues. Here the CDR3 DNA reads TGCAGCGTTGAAGGACAGGGTTTTTACAATGAGCAGTTCTTC. As protein: CSVEGQGFYNEQFF.

This chain uses TRBV24-1 with TRBJ2-1, with TRBD1 identical over 7 bases. This CDR3 spans 13 amino acids. V was pared by 5 bases and J by 9 bases, with 6 bases of the junction left unmatched. Germline V lookup: CDR1 KGHDR, CDR2 SFDVKD. The CDR3 region has the DNA TGTGCCACCAGTGGGGACAGAATAGGTGAGCAGTTCTTC. Translating gives CATSGDRIGEQFF.

The gene calls are TRBV19 and TRBJ1-4; no clear D. Germline lookup yields CDR1 LNHDA and CDR2 SQIVND (reference sequence). The CDR3 is 15 residues long. Trimming shortened V by 7 bases and J by 0 bases, and 12 bases separated the two germline ends. As DNA, the CDR3 is TGTGCCAGTACCGACGGGAGTGCAACTAATGAAAAACTGTTTTTT. This gives the protein CASTDGSATNEKLFF. The entire variable domain, with the rest obtained from reference TRBV19 and TRBJ1-4, is as follows: DGGITQSPKYLFRKEGQNVTLSCEQNLNHDAMYWYRQDPGQGLRLIYYSQIVNDFQKGDIAEGYSVSREKKESFPLTVTSAQKNPTAFYLCASTDGSATNEKLFFGSGTQLSVL.

The rearrangement uses TRBV5-1 and TRBJ1-1, with 8 bases identical to TRBD1. After removal of 5 bases from V and 0 bases from J, the junction contained 12 bases not matched to a gene. Germline-derived CDR1 and CDR2 are SGHRS and YFSETQ. The CDR3 runs 17 residues. The CDR3 loop is CASSLTGTGSMNTEAFF. CDR3 nucleotides: TGCGCCAGCAGTCTAACGGGGACAGGTTCTATGAACACTGAAGCTTTCTTT.